The rows below give T cell receptor beta chains drawn from one sample of a study of response to subunit inactivated influenza vaccine. TCRdb re-called the RT-PCR reads with MiXCR, one entry per CDR3 protein. Of around 540,000 distinct CDR3 sequences detected, over 9.5% appear once; the ten largest clones hold 9.5% to 13%. This sample comprised PBMCs from blood, obtained on the day of vaccination. The origin of the receptors is a man aged 50 to 60 who received an inactivated influenza vaccine. Both conserved end residues are part of each CDR3. Each record gives: V gene, clone size, D gene, J gene, CDR3 DNA, CDR3 protein. The D gene is left open where the match is weak. The size field is filled for only some rows; it gives once, few, many or a size class.

TRBV6-1	few	.	TRBJ2-1	TGTGCCAGCAGTGCAGGGGAGGTGCAGTTCTTC	CASSAGEVQFF
TRBV5-6	.	TRBD1	TRBJ1-3	TGTGCCAGCAGCTTGCCGACAGGGAATACTGGAAACACCATATATTTT	CASSLPTGNTGNTIYF
TRBV14	.	TRBD1	TRBJ2-5	TGTGCCAGCAGCCAAAAGGGACAGGGAAACCGTGAGACCCAGTACTTC	CASSQKGQGNRETQYF
TRBV7-9	.	.	TRBJ2-1	TGTGCCAGCAGCACCGGAAAGTACAATGAGCAGTTCTTC	CASSTGKYNEQFF
TRBV28	.	.	TRBJ2-1	TGTGCCAGCGGAAGTTTTAAAGGGAGCTCCTACAATGAGCAGTTCTTC	CASGSFKGSSYNEQFF
TRBV13	.	.	TRBJ2-3	TGTGCCAGCAGCTTAGGTCGAGCGCCCTACCCTGGGGATACGCAGTATTTT	CASSLGRAPYPGDTQYF
TRBV15	many	.	TRBJ1-6	TGTGCCACCAGCAGAGCCATCACGAGGGCCCCGTTGGGTTCACCCCTCCACTTT	CATSRAITRAPLGSPLHF
TRBV28	few	TRBD2	TRBJ2-2	TGTGCCAGCAGCATCACTAGCGCCTACACCGGGGAGCTGTTTTTT	CASSITSAYTGELFF
TRBV12-3/TRBV12-4	many	.	TRBJ2-7	TGTGCCAGCAGCAGGGGCCCCTACGAGCAGTACTTC	CASSRGPYEQYF
TRBV10-3	.	.	TRBJ2-3	TGTGCCATCCAAGGAGTGACAGATACGCAGTATTTT	CAIQGVTDTQYF
TRBV5-4	.	.	TRBJ2-3	TGTGCCAGCACCCCACTCGGCGGGGAGAGCACAGATACGCAGTATTTT	CASTPLGGESTDTQYF
TRBV7-2	few	.	TRBJ1-5	TGTGCCAGCAGCTTATTCAGGGAGAGGAATCAGCCCCAGCATTTT	CASSLFRERNQPQHF
TRBV3-1	.	TRBD1	TRBJ2-5	TGTGCCAGCAGCCAAGATCTAACAGGGGAAACCCAGTACTTC	CASSQDLTGETQYF
TRBV3-1	few	.	TRBJ2-2	TGTGCCAGCAGCCTCAGTGGGAGGCGAGGCCGGGAGCTGTTTTTT	CASSLSGRRGRELFF
TRBV5-5	few	TRBD1	TRBJ1-2	TGTGCCAGCAGGGCCGGGACAGGGGCGGCTAACTATGGCTACACCTTC	CASRAGTGAANYGYTF
TRBV29-1	few	TRBD1	TRBJ2-5	TGCAGCGTTAGGGACAGCGGCTGGGAGACCCAGTACTTC	CSVRDSGWETQYF
TRBV18	few	.	TRBJ2-1	TGTGCCAGCTCACCAGTGCAGGGGACCTACAATGAGCAGTTCTTC	CASSPVQGTYNEQFF
TRBV12-5	.	.	TRBJ1-2	TGTGCTAGGAATGGCTACACCTTC	CARNGYTF
TRBV5-1	.	.	TRBJ2-7	TGCGCCAGCAGCCCGGGGACATCGGTCACCTACGAGCAGTACTTC	CASSPGTSVTYEQYF
TRBV7-9	few	.	TRBJ2-7	TGTGCCAGCAGCTTTGAGGGAGCTCTCCCCGAGCAGTACTTC	CASSFEGALPEQYF
TRBV7-2	few	.	TRBJ2-5	TGTGCCAGCAGCCCAGTCGTTGAGACCCAGTACTTC	CASSPVVETQYF
TRBV4-2	.	TRBD2	TRBJ2-2	TGTGCCAGCAGCCAAGTAGCGGGGGAGTCCGGGGAGCTGTTTTTT	CASSQVAGESGELFF
TRBV15	many	.	TRBJ2-5	TGTGCCACCAGCAGAGATTATCAGGGAAGAGAGACCCAGTACTTC	CATSRDYQGRETQYF
TRBV20-1	few	.	TRBJ2-1	TGCAGTGCTGTCAGGACTGGAACCTACAATGAGCAGTTCTTC	CSAVRTGTYNEQFF
TRBV20-1	.	.	TRBJ1-2	TGCAGTGCTAATCCTCCCCAGGGGAGTGACTATGGCTACACCTTC	CSANPPQGSDYGYTF
TRBV9	.	TRBD2	TRBJ2-1	TGTGCCAGCAGCGTAGGCGGGAGGGGGAATGAGCAGTTCTTC	CASSVGGRGNEQFF
TRBV6-1	few	TRBD1	TRBJ1-4	TGTGCCAGCAGGCACGGACAGGGCGGTGAAAAACTGTTTTTT	CASRHGQGGEKLFF
TRBV7-2	many	.	TRBJ2-1	TGTGCCAGCAGCTTAGATGCAGGGTCGGGCTACAATGAGCAGTTCTTC	CASSLDAGSGYNEQFF
TRBV12-3/TRBV12-4	few	.	TRBJ2-7	TGTGCCAGCAGTTTAACATCCCACGAGCAGTACTTC	CASSLTSHEQYF
TRBV11-2	few	TRBD2	TRBJ2-7	TGTGCCAGCAGCTCTATGAGCGGGAAGAACGCTAGGGAGCAGTACTTC	CASSSMSGKNAREQYF
TRBV18	.	.	TRBJ1-2	TGTGCCAGCTCACCCCCTAGCTATGGCTACACCTTC	CASSPPSYGYTF
TRBV10-3	.	.	TRBJ2-3	TGTGCCATCGCCGACAGCTATTCTAGCACAGATACGCAGTATTTT	CAIADSYSSTDTQYF
TRBV3-1	.	.	TRBJ2-1	TGTGCCAGCAGCCAAGCATTGGGACGGTACAATGAGCAGTTCTTC	CASSQALGRYNEQFF
TRBV20-1	.	TRBD1	TRBJ1-5	TGCTGTGCTAGAGAACAGGGGTATAGCAATCAGCCCCAGCATTTT	CCAREQGYSNQPQHF
TRBV20-1	few	.	TRBJ1-2	TGCAGTGCGTCGGTCCAAACTCACTATGGCTACACCTTC	CSASVQTHYGYTF
TRBV7-7	.	.	TRBJ2-2	TGTGCTAGCAGCTTAGCGGCCCGGCGGGACACCGGGGAGCTGTTTTTT	CASSLAARRDTGELFF
TRBV12-3/TRBV12-4	many	.	TRBJ2-7	TGTGCCAGCAGTTTGATCAAACCGGGCCCTTCCTACGAGCAGTACTTC	CASSLIKPGPSYEQYF
TRBV7-3	few	.	TRBJ2-7	TGTGCCACTAAAGAGGCCGCTCCGCTCATCCGCGAGCAGTACTTC	CATKEAAPLIREQYF
TRBV7-8	.	.	TRBJ2-1	TGTGCCAGCAGCTTAGGGTGGAGGACAAACAATGAGCAGTTCTTC	CASSLGWRTNNEQFF
TRBV4-2	.	.	TRBJ1-5	TGTGCCAGCAGCCAAGCATTGGCAGTGACCAATCAGCCCCAGCATTTT	CASSQALAVTNQPQHF
TRBV6-5	many	TRBD2	TRBJ2-5	TGTGCCAGCAGTTACGGACTAGCGGAAGAGACCCAGTACTTC	CASSYGLAEETQYF
TRBV20-1	few	.	TRBJ2-3	TGCAGTGCTCCGGCTAGCGTTGGGGTCGCTACGCAGTATTTT	CSAPASVGVATQYF
TRBV28	many	TRBD2	TRBJ2-3	TGTGCCAGCAGTGCCAACCTACCGGGACTAGCGGCCGGACGGGTAGATACGCAGTATTTT	CASSANLPGLAAGRVDTQYF
TRBV20-1	.	.	TRBJ2-5	TGCAGTGCTGGAACCCAAGAGACCCAGTACTTC	CSAGTQETQYF
TRBV7-2	few	.	TRBJ2-7	TGTGCCAGCAGCTTATATGTCCTCTCCTACGAGCAGTACTTC	CASSLYVLSYEQYF
TRBV6-2/TRBV6-3	few	.	TRBJ2-3	TGTGCCAGCAGTTACTCGACTCCAGGGTCAGATACGCAGTATTTT	CASSYSTPGSDTQYF
TRBV5-5	.	.	TRBJ2-7	TGTGCCAGCAGCTTGTCGCCCGGGACCTACGAGCAGTACTTC	CASSLSPGTYEQYF
TRBV20-1	.	.	TRBJ2-2	TGCAGTGCTAGAACCGGCCCGAATAGCGGGGAGCTGTTTTTT	CSARTGPNSGELFF
TRBV7-2	few	.	TRBJ2-3	TGTGCCAGCAGCCCGGAATCGTATCGAGATACGCAGTATTTT	CASSPESYRDTQYF
TRBV7-2	few	.	TRBJ1-1	TGTGCCAGCAGCCTTTTGGGGGGGAACCCCCCTGAAGCTTTCTTT	CASSLLGGNPPEAFF
TRBV19	few	.	TRBJ2-3	TGTGCCAGTAGTCCACCGGGGGCCACAGATACGCAGTATTTT	CASSPPGATDTQYF